These T cell receptor beta chains were read from a single sample in a study of cytomegalovirus exposure and HLA in healthy donors. Sequenced by immunoSEQ multiplex PCR; TCRdb stores in-frame clones only, minus some. The table lists roughly 200,000 clones, roughly nine tenths of them singletons. The specimen sequenced was PBMCs. Source of these receptors: a young man in good health and CMV-seropositive. The CDR3 runs from the conserved cysteine through the conserved F or W. Fields, in order: clone size, J gene, D gene, V gene, CDR3 protein, CDR3 DNA. D genes are given only for firm matches. Clone size is shown for a subset of rows, as once, few, many or a class of expanded clone.

. TRBJ1-1 . TRBV7-2 CASSRGGGGVNTEAFF TGTGCCAGCAGCCGGGGGGGTGGCGGGGTGAACACTGAAGCTTTCTTT
once TRBJ1-2 . TRBV6-1 CASRMEGNYGYTF TGTGCCAGTAGAATGGAGGGAAACTATGGCTACACCTTC
. TRBJ2-7 TRBD2 TRBV7-2 CASSLLAAYEQYF TGTGCCAGCAGCTTACTAGCGGCCTACGAGCAGTACTTC
. TRBJ2-1 TRBD2 TRBV7-9 CASSFRTSGPNEQFF TGTGCCAGCAGCTTCCGGACTAGCGGGCCAAATGAGCAGTTCTTC
. TRBJ2-1 TRBD2 TRBV5-8 CASSPSGGAYPNEQFF TGTGCCAGCAGTCCTAGCGGGGGGGCCTACCCCAATGAGCAGTTCTTC
once TRBJ2-7 . TRBV5-6 CASSWTGYEQYF TGTGCCAGCAGCTGGACCGGCTACGAGCAGTACTTC
. TRBJ1-2 . TRBV7-9 CASSLVQGYGYTF TGTGCCAGCAGCTTAGTCCAGGGCTATGGCTACACCTTC
. TRBJ1-5 . TRBV28 CASSSRYGDGQPQHF TGTGCCAGCAGTTCAAGATATGGGGACGGGCAGCCCCAGCATTTT
. TRBJ2-7 . TRBV9 CASSVVGSYEQYF TGTGCCAGCAGCGTAGTGGGATCCTACGAGCAGTACTTC
once TRBJ1-2 TRBD1 TRBV7-9 CASIPPGQGGYGYTF TGTGCCAGCATACCGCCGGGACAGGGAGGGTATGGCTACACCTTC
few TRBJ2-1 . TRBV28 CASSSQVPTSNEQFF TGTGCCAGCAGCTCACAGGTGCCCACCAGCAATGAGCAGTTCTTC
. TRBJ2-5 TRBD2 TRBV18 CASSPSGRAQETQYF TGTGCCAGCTCACCTAGCGGGAGGGCCCAAGAGACCCAGTACTTC
. TRBJ2-7 . TRBV2 CASRRLEGTDEQYF TGTGCCAGCAGACGACTAGAGGGAACGGACGAGCAGTACTTC
. TRBJ1-1 . TRBV4-3 CASSQDSGGGTTEAFF TGCGCCAGCAGCCAAGATAGTGGGGGGGGGACCACTGAAGCTTTCTTT
. TRBJ2-1 . TRBV13 CASSPPVDNEQFF TGTGCCAGCAGCCCCCCCGTCGATAATGAGCAGTTCTTC
. TRBJ1-1 . TRBV12-5 CASGFRQNTEAFF TGTGCTAGTGGTTTTAGACAAAACACTGAAGCTTTCTTT
once TRBJ1-2 TRBD1 TRBV7-2 CASRIKSGGAGGYTF TGTGCCAGCAGAATAAAATCAGGGGGCGCTGGGGGCTACACCTTC
once TRBJ2-7 TRBD1 TRBV11-3 CASSLDLPGQSYSYEQYF TGTGCCAGCAGCTTAGACTTGCCGGGACAGTCCTACTCCTACGAGCAGTACTTC
. TRBJ2-7 . TRBV11-3 CASSLTGSQGSEQYF TGTGCCAGCAGCTTAACGGGTTCGCAGGGGAGCGAGCAGTACTTC
. TRBJ2-7 . TRBV6-1 CASRQTLIGTYEQYF TGTGCCAGCAGGCAGACACTTATAGGGACCTACGAGCAGTACTTC
. TRBJ2-2 . TRBV5-1 CASSFGTLDTGELFF TGCGCCAGCAGCTTTGGGACCCTCGACACCGGGGAGCTGTTTTTT
. TRBJ1-1 TRBD1 TRBV30 CASGQGPNTEAFF TGTGCCTCAGGACAGGGACCGAACACTGAAGCTTTCTTT
. TRBJ1-1 . TRBV18 CASSPPGGAVTEAFF TGTGCCAGCTCACCACCGGGTGGGGCGGTCACTGAAGCTTTCTTT
. TRBJ2-7 . TRBV11-3 CASSSPRDVYEQYF TGTGCCAGCAGCTCCCCTAGGGACGTGTACGAGCAGTACTTC
. TRBJ1-5 . TRBV2 CASSERTSPNQPQHF TGTGCCAGCAGTGAAAGGACAAGTCCCAATCAGCCCCAGCATTTT
once TRBJ1-1 TRBD1 TRBV7-6 CASSLQGAVAEAFF TGTGCCAGCAGCTTACAGGGGGCGGTCGCTGAAGCTTTCTTT
. TRBJ2-7 TRBD2 TRBV6-5 CASTYPTSGIYEQYF TGTGCCAGCACCTATCCGACTAGCGGGATTTACGAGCAGTACTTC
once TRBJ1-2 . TRBV5-1 CASSLASGGTTGYTF TGCGCCAGCAGCTTGGCGAGTGGGGGGACGACTGGCTACACCTTC
few TRBJ1-2 TRBD1 TRBV30 CASGTGGRGYTF TGTGCCAGCGGGACAGGGGGACGGGGCTACACCTTC
. TRBJ2-3 . TRBV9 CASSVPRDLSTDTQYF TGTGCCAGCAGCGTCCCCCGGGACCTCAGCACAGATACGCAGTATTTT
. TRBJ2-3 . TRBV11-3 CASSPDRGPTDTQYF TGTGCCAGCAGCCCCGACCGGGGGCCCACAGATACGCAGTATTTT
. TRBJ2-1 TRBD1 TRBV12-5 CASDRQGVGNEQFF TGTGCTAGTGATAGGCAGGGGGTAGGGAATGAGCAGTTCTTC
once TRBJ2-7 . TRBV14 CASSQDLRDYEQYF TGTGCCAGCAGCCAAGACCTTCGGGACTACGAGCAGTACTTC
. TRBJ1-2 . TRBV18 CASSPPQGYGYTF TGTGCCAGCTCACCACCGCAGGGGTATGGCTACACCTTC
. TRBJ2-5 . TRBV2 CASSDRILTRTQYF TGTGCCAGCAGTGACAGGATCCTAACTAGGACCCAGTACTTC
once TRBJ2-7 . TRBV27 CASSSGPSYEQYF TGTGCCAGCAGTTCCGGGCCCTCCTACGAGCAGTACTTC
. TRBJ2-2 TRBD2 TRBV2 CASSERDPNTGELFF TGTGCCAGCAGCGAGCGGGACCCTAACACCGGGGAGCTGTTTTTT